This is a list of T cell receptor beta chains from one sample in a study of OX40 agonist ivuxolimab in advanced cancers. Measured with immunoSEQ multiplex PCR; TCRdb has only the in-frame clones, and not every one. The sample includes 30,000 to 35,000 clones, 70% to 90% of them seen just once. Source: CD4+ or CD8+ T cells sorted from blood, taken in a trial of the OX40 agonist ivuxolimab. The receptors here all came from an adult with an advanced solid tumor such as melanoma, head and neck, liver or kidney cancer. The CDR3 runs from the conserved cysteine through the conserved F or W. A D gene is named only where the DNA matches it firmly. Clone size is stated in some rows and not others, as once, few, many or a class when expanded.

V	size	J	D	DNA	CDR3
TRBV2	-	TRBJ1-1	-	TGTGCCAGCAAGGAGACAGTCTCAAACACTGAAGCTTTCTTT	CASKETVSNTEAFF
TRBV7-9	-	TRBJ2-6	-	TGTGCCAGCAGTAGTAACTCTGGGGCCAACGTCCTGACTTTC	CASSSNSGANVLTF
TRBV7-9	-	TRBJ2-3	TRBD1	TGTGCCTGGGGACAGGGGGCCGATACGCAGTATTTT	CAWGQGADTQYF
TRBV9	-	TRBJ2-1	-	TGTGCCAGCAGCGTAGTTAGTGACTATGAGCAGTTCTTC	CASSVVSDYEQFF
TRBV7-2	-	TRBJ2-7	-	TGTGCCAGCAGCTTAGTCGGTGGTAATCACGAGCAGTACTTC	CASSLVGGNHEQYF
TRBV6-1	-	TRBJ1-4	-	TGTGCCAGCAGTGATGGATACACGCTGGGCCAAGAAAAACTGTTTTTT	CASSDGYTLGQEKLFF
TRBV6-8	-	TRBJ2-7	-	TGTGCCAGCAGTGAACCCCATTTGGGATCCTACGAGCAGTACTTC	CASSEPHLGSYEQYF
TRBV6-1	medium-sized	TRBJ1-2	-	TGTGCCAGCAGTGAAGCGGGGGGCTACACCTTC	CASSEAGGYTF
TRBV7-9	-	TRBJ2-3	TRBD2	TGTGCCAGCAGCTTAGTTCTAGCGGCTGGCGATACGCAGTATTTT	CASSLVLAAGDTQYF
TRBV28	-	TRBJ1-4	TRBD1	TGTGCCAGCAGTGCAGACAGGGGTGGTGAAAAACTGTTTTTT	CASSADRGGEKLFF
TRBV10-3	-	TRBJ2-5	TRBD2	TGTGCCATCAGTGAGGGTCTAGCGGGAGGTGGGCAAGAGACCCAGTACTTC	CAISEGLAGGGQETQYF
TRBV7-9	-	TRBJ2-2	-	TGTGCCAGCAGCTTCGTACAGGGCGAAACCGGGGAGCTGTTTTTT	CASSFVQGETGELFF
TRBV27	-	TRBJ2-3	TRBD1	TGTGCCAGCAGTTTCGAGACAGGGGGGGTTAGTACAGATACGCAGTATTTT	CASSFETGGVSTDTQYF
TRBV5-6	-	TRBJ1-5	-	TGTGCCAGCAGCTTCGGGTTTCAGCCCCAGCATTTT	CASSFGFQPQHF
TRBV27	-	TRBJ2-2	-	TGTGCCAGCAGTCCCCTAGCGCGGACGGACACCGGGGAGCTGTTTTTT	CASSPLARTDTGELFF
TRBV7-3	-	TRBJ2-1	TRBD2	TGTGCCAGCAGCTTAAATAGTAGGAGACTAGCGGGAGGGTCCTACAATGAGCAGTTCTTC	CASSLNSRRLAGGSYNEQFF
TRBV19	-	TRBJ2-7	-	TGTGCCAGCTCCTTTCGGATTACCTACGAGCAGTACTTC	CASSFRITYEQYF
TRBV30	-	TRBJ2-3	TRBD2	TGTGCCTGGGGGTTGGGACTAGCAGGAGATACGCAGTATTTT	CAWGLGLAGDTQYF
TRBV16	-	TRBJ2-7	-	TGTGCCAGCAGCCTAGCAGGCGGGCATCCCCTCTTCTTC	CASSLAGGHPLFF
TRBV7-3	-	TRBJ2-1	-	TGTGCCAGCAGTTCCCAGGCTAGCGCGTACAATGAGCAGTTCTTC	CASSSQASAYNEQFF
TRBV13	once	TRBJ2-2	TRBD2	TGTGCCAGCAGCTCAACCCTCGGGGGACTAAACACCGGGGAGCTGTTTTTT	CASSSTLGGLNTGELFF
TRBV5-6	-	TRBJ1-6	-	TGTGCCAGCAGCTTGGTTGGGCGGAAATATAATTCACCCCTCCACTTT	CASSLVGRKYNSPLHF
TRBV27	-	TRBJ2-7	-	TGTGCCAGCAGTTTAAGGACTAACGCCTCCTACGAGCAGTACTTC	CASSLRTNASYEQYF
TRBV27	-	TRBJ2-1	-	TGTGCCAGCGGTCCCGGGACGCGACGGATGTTCTTC	CASGPGTRRMFF
TRBV27	-	TRBJ1-5	-	TGTGCCAGCAGACGCGGGATTAGCAATCAGCCCCAGCATTTT	CASRRGISNQPQHF
TRBV9	-	TRBJ2-7	TRBD1	TGTGCCAGCAGCGTAGGTGGGACAGGGGCCTACGAGCAGTACTTC	CASSVGGTGAYEQYF
TRBV4-3	-	TRBJ1-5	-	TGCGCCAGCAGCCAAGATTACAGGGATAGCAATCAGCCCCAGCATTTT	CASSQDYRDSNQPQHF
TRBV4-2	-	TRBJ1-2	-	TGTGCCAGCAGCCAAGATCCCCAGGCCACCTCCTATGGCTACACCTTC	CASSQDPQATSYGYTF
TRBV5-1	-	TRBJ2-4	TRBD2	TGCGCCAGCAGCTCCCCGGGGGAGCGGGAGGGCCCTTTAGCCAAAAACATTCAGTACTTC	CASSSPGEREGPLAKNIQYF
TRBV4-2	-	TRBJ2-2	-	TGTGCCAGCAGCCAAGCGAAATGGTCGGCGACCGGGGAGCTGTTTTTT	CASSQAKWSATGELFF
TRBV2	-	TRBJ2-3	TRBD2	TGTGCCAGCAGTGGTGAACGCAACGGGAGGGCCTTAGATACGCAGTATTTT	CASSGERNGRALDTQYF
TRBV27	-	TRBJ2-7	-	TGTGCCACCCGGGATAGGGGAGCCTACGAGCAGTACTTC	CATRDRGAYEQYF
TRBV5-4	-	TRBJ2-1	TRBD2	TGTGCCAGCAGCCGAACTAGCGGGAGGTACAATGAGCAGTTCTTC	CASSRTSGRYNEQFF